This TCR beta chain came from a study of memory CD4+ T cells and cytomegalovirus serostatus. The CDR3 has 13 amino acids. Germline V gene sequence: CDR1 MNHNS, CDR2 SASEGT. The ends were cut back, 2 bases at V and 11 bases at J, with 15 bases in the middle. Method: immunoSEQ multiplex PCR; TCRdb's copy keeps in-frame clones and lacks some. The profile shows 75,000 to 95,000 clones, about 85% of them singletons. Single viable CD3+CD4+CD8-CD45RO+ cells were sorted as the memory CD4+ T cells. The sample was memory CD4+ T cells from blood. This clonotype was obtained from an adult in good health and CMV-seronegative. The chain carries TRBV6-1 and TRBJ1-1; D unclear. The CDR3 protein is CASSERQFGEAFF. DNA of the CDR3: TGTGCCAGCAGTGAACGGCAGTTCGGAGAGGCTTTCTTT.